Below, 20 T cell receptor beta chains from the same sample are listed, as sequenced in a study of Tregs in tolerant kidney transplant recipients. Mixed chimerism was transient after nonmyeloablative marrow transplants from related graft donors. The method was immunoSEQ multiplex PCR; TCRdb's version includes in-frame clones alone and lacks a portion of them. Among around 50,000 clones listed, roughly nine tenths were seen once. This specimen consisted of CD8+ T cells from blood (PBMCs), obtained 24 months after the transplant. Receptors originate from a human patient who received a combined kidney and bone marrow transplant. The graft donor may have contributed some T cells.

This clone showed up just once. The V gene is TRBV11-2, the J gene TRBJ1-5; 8 nucleotides match TRBD1. Germline V CDR1 and CDR2: SGHAT, FQNNGV. CDR3 length equals 17 residues. Unmatched junction bases numbered 11, after V lost 5 bases and J lost 2 bases. In DNA form, the CDR3 reads TGTGCCAGCAGCCTTACCAGGGGGCTAGAGGGCAATCAGCCCCAGCATTTT. Translation: CASSLTRGLEGNQPQHF.

The chain recombines TRBV2 with TRBJ2-2, with a possible D match to TRBD2 (5 bases). The CDR3 has 17 amino acids. From germline, CDR1 is SNHLY and CDR2 FYNNEI. Trimming took off 7 bases at V and 3 bases at J, with 21 bases between the two ends. The CDR3 loop reads CASIGPRDPKYTGELFF. The CDR3 coding sequence is TGTGCCAGCATAGGGCCCCGGGATCCGAAGTACACCGGGGAGCTGTTTTTT.

This clone was recorded only once. The rearrangement joins TRBV29-1 to TRBJ1-2; 8 bases are a match to TRBD1. CDR1 is SQVTM, CDR2 ANQGSEA, per germline. Trimming cost V 7 bases and J 4 bases; bases outside gene matches: 8. This CDR3 has 13 amino acids. The CDR3 DNA is TGCAGCGCCGGACAGGGAGCCTCCTATGGCTACACCTTC. Translating gives CSAGQGASYGYTF. The full variable domain, in which reference TRBV29-1 and TRBJ1-2 provide the parts outside the CDR3, is SAVISQKPSRDICQRGTSLTIQCQVDSQVTMMFWYRQQPGQSLTLIATANQGSEATYESGFVIDKFPISRPNLTFSTLTVSNMSPEDSSIYLCSAGQGASYGYTFGSGTRLTVV.

J is TRBJ1-2 and V is TRBV27, with D tentatively TRBD1 (5 bases). Per germline, CDR1 MNHEY and CDR2 SMNVEV (reference sequence). The CDR3 has 14 amino acids. V lost 3 bases and J lost 3, with 11 bases in between. As DNA, the CDR3 is TGTGCCAGCAGTTTCGGCAGGGCTCACTATGGCTACACCTTC. Residues: CASSFGRAHYGYTF.

The chain uses TRBV15 and TRBJ2-7; D may be TRBD2 (5 bases). CDR1 is LNHNV, CDR2 YYDKDF, per germline (reference sequence). There are 15 residues in the CDR3. Trimming shortened V by 4 bases and J by 0 bases, and 13 bases separated the two germline ends. CDR3 DNA: TGTGCCACCAGCACCCTCGGGGAAAGCTCCTACGAGCAGTACTTC. Translation: CATSTLGESSYEQYF.

This rearrangement joins TRBV5-1 to TRBJ2-1, with 10 positions matching TRBD1. In germline, CDR1 is SGHRS, CDR2 YFSETQ. The CDR3 loop spans 15 amino acids. The V gene end was trimmed by 4 bases and the J gene end by 5 bases; junction bases not matched to a gene: 6. For the CDR3, the DNA is TGCGCCAGCAGCCCTGACAGGGGGCGGGACAATGAGCAGTTCTTC. Its translation: CASSPDRGRDNEQFF.

This sequence joins TRBV7-8 and TRBJ1-5; 7 bases are a match to TRBD1. V was clipped by 6 bases and J by 0 bases; unmatched bases: 8. The CDR3 spans 16 residues. Germline CDR1 and CDR2: SGHVS and FQNEAQ. The CDR3 is CASRRTGTDSNQPQHF. CDR3 bases: TGTGCCAGCAGGAGAACCGGGACAGATAGCAATCAGCCCCAGCATTTT.

The rearrangement uses TRBV19 and TRBJ2-5; 8 nucleotides align to TRBD1. Germline loops: CDR1 LNHDA, CDR2 SQIVND (reference sequence). J lost 5 bases, V lost 4 bases, and 9 bases had no gene match. This CDR3 has 15 amino acids. In nucleotides, the CDR3 is TGTGCCAGTAGTACCTCAGGGGGCCTAGGGGAGACCCAGTACTTC. Its protein is CASSTSGGLGETQYF.

The chain combines TRBV6-1 with TRBJ1-5; a weak D match, TRBD1 (5 bases). Germline CDR1 and CDR2: MNHNS and SASEGT. This CDR3 comprises 16 residues. Trimming removed 2 bases from V and 7 bases from J, with 18 bases in between. CDR3: CASSEYRSLSRQPQHF. The CDR3 DNA is TGTGCCAGCAGTGAATACAGGTCCCTTTCCAGGCAGCCCCAGCATTTT.

This chain connects TRBV6-6 to TRBJ2-7; 14 bases match TRBD2. Germline CDR1 MNHNY, CDR2 SVGAGI (reference sequence). Trimming took 6 bases from V and 6 from J; bases not matched to a gene: 7. The CDR3 contains 15 residues. Here the CDR3 reads CASREGGLAGVEQYF. The DNA of the CDR3 is TGTGCCAGCAGAGAGGGGGGACTAGCGGGGGTCGAGCAGTACTTC.

The rearrangement links TRBV6-1 to TRBJ1-1; D is possibly TRBD1 (5 bases). The germline V and J ends were trimmed by 8 bases and 4 bases, with 14 bases remaining between them. The CDR3 sequence is 13 residues long. The germline gives CDR1 MNHNS, CDR2 SASEGT. Written as DNA, the CDR3 is TGTGCCAGCCGGGCGACAGAGTTCACTGAAGCTTTCTTT. This encodes CASRATEFTEAFF.

The chain carries TRBV21-1 and TRBJ2-3; the table names TRBD1, a call not compared with the DNA. TRBV21-1 has pseudogene status. The CDR3 runs to 18 residues. The CDR3 coding sequence is TGTGCCAGCAGCAAAGACGGGTGGACAGGGAAAATAACAGATACGCAGTATTTT. This translates into CASSKDGWTGKITDTQYF.

The J gene is TRBJ2-5, the V gene TRBV9; weak D call: TRBD1 (5 bases). CDR1 and CDR2 (germline): SGDLS, YYNGEE. Trimming took 0 bases from V and 5 from J, leaving 20 bases between them. The CDR3 has 17 residues. The chain's CDR3 is CASSVEAGPQGRETQYF. CDR3 DNA: TGTGCCAGCAGCGTAGAGGCAGGGCCCCAAGGACGGGAGACCCAGTACTTC.

This clone has a handful of counts. The chain employs TRBV2 and TRBJ1-1; D possibly corresponds to TRBD1 (6 bases). The V end was cut by 5 bases, the J end by 2 bases, with 18 bases between. This CDR3 comprises 16 residues. Germline assignment: CDR1 SNHLY and CDR2 FYNNEI. The CDR3 spells CASSPTLADSNTEAFF. As DNA, the CDR3 is TGTGCCAGCAGTCCAACTCTGGCGGACAGCAACACTGAAGCTTTCTTT.

This chain joins TRBV6-1 and TRBJ2-3; 12 positions match TRBD2. The V gene's germline CDR1 is MNHNS and CDR2 SASEGT. The CDR3 totals 16 residues. V trimming: 1 base; J trimming: 2 bases; junction bases outside the gene matches: 1. As DNA, the CDR3 is TGTGCCAGCAGTGAAGGACTAGCGGGGGCCACAGATACGCAGTATTTT. Translation gives CASSEGLAGATDTQYF.

This clone occurred once. The genes are TRBV5-1 and TRBJ1-1; 7 bases line up with TRBD1. This CDR3 is built from 16 residues. J lost 0 bases, V lost 4 bases, and 9 bases had no gene match. Germline V gene lookup returns CDR1 SGHRS and CDR2 YFSETQ. The CDR3 region is CASSQTGSPVNTEAFF. In DNA, the CDR3 is TGCGCCAGCAGCCAGACAGGGTCCCCTGTGAACACTGAAGCTTTCTTT.

The V gene is TRBV7-2, the J gene TRBJ1-5; D call uncertain. Looked up from germline, CDR1 is SGHTA and CDR2 is FQGNSA. The ends were cut back, 5 bases at V and 8 bases at J, with 13 bases in the middle. This CDR3 region has 13 residues. The CDR3 nucleotides are TGTGCCAGCAGCCGAGCACTCCGGGAGCCCCAGCATTTT. Amino acid sequence: CASSRALREPQHF.

The V gene is TRBV19, the J gene TRBJ2-1; the match to TRBD1 covers 9 bases. V trimming: 9 bases; J trimming: 7 bases; junction bases outside the gene matches: 19. Germline CDR1 LNHDA, CDR2 SQIVND (reference sequence). The CDR3 sequence is 17 residues long. This CDR3 reads CASDTGQGPHGRNEQFF. For the CDR3, the DNA is TGTGCCAGCGATACGGGACAGGGCCCTCATGGGAGAAATGAGCAGTTCTTC.

This sequence joins TRBV11-2 and TRBJ2-7; 7 positions match TRBD2. Trimming took 3 bases from V and 2 from J; bases not matched to a gene: 4. Per germline, CDR1 SGHAT and CDR2 FQNNGV. The CDR3 has 14 residues. CDR3 bases: TGTGCCAGCAGCTTTGGACTAGACCCCTACGAGCAGTACTTC. Protein sequence: CASSFGLDPYEQYF. Variable domain in full (rest from reference TRBV11-2 and TRBJ2-7): EAGVAQSPRYKIIEKRQSVAFWCNPISGHATLYWYQQILGQGPKLLIQFQNNGVVDDSQLPKDRFSAERLKGVDSTLKIQPAKLEDSAVYLCASSFGLDPYEQYFGPGTRLTVT.

This clone was recorded only once. The chain joins TRBV27 to TRBJ2-3; possible D gene TRBD2, 7 bases. The CDR3 runs 16 residues. CDR1 and CDR2 (germline): MNHEY, SMNVEV (reference sequence). V was shortened by 5 bases and J by 7 bases, with 22 bases between the two germline ends. The CDR3 DNA reads as TGTGCCAGCAGTCCCACGAACCTTGGGAGGGGGTATACGCAGTATTTT. It translates to CASSPTNLGRGYTQYF.